What follows are 21 T cell receptor beta chains derived from one specimen sequenced in a study of blood T cell repertoires in COVID-19. Sequencing used immunoSEQ multiplex PCR; TCRdb keeps in-frame clones, though not all of them. The sample lists roughly 330,000 clones, 88% occurring once. Sequenced sample: PBMCs or T cells enriched from blood (not recorded which). These receptors were collected from a man in his thirties or forties who had recovered from COVID-19.

The chain uses TRBV19 and TRBJ1-5; 7 nucleotides align to TRBD1. CDR1 and CDR2 from the germline V gene are LNHDA and SQIVND (reference sequence). This CDR3 is built from 14 residues. After removal of 4 bases from V and 5 bases from J, the junction contained 5 bases not matched to a gene. The CDR3 DNA sequence: TGTGCCAGTAGTAATGACAGGGTCTATCAGCCCCAGCATTTT. Translating it yields CASSNDRVYQPQHF.

V and J are TRBV7-8 and TRBJ1-4, with 9 bases that match TRBD1. CDR3 length: 15 amino acids. The trim removed 5 bases at V and 4 bases at J, leaving 5 bases unmatched. Germline CDR1 and CDR2: SGHVS and FQNEAQ. CDR3 in DNA: TGTGCCAGCAGCGACAGGGGGTCCTATAATGAAAAACTGTTTTTT. Translation gives CASSDRGSYNEKLFF. Full variable domain (outside the CDR3, taken from reference TRBV7-8 and TRBJ1-4): GAGVSQSPRYKVAKRGQDVALRCDPISGHVSLFWYQQALGQGPEFLTYFQNEAQLDKSGLPSDRFFAERPEGSVSTLKIQRTQQEDSAVYLCASSDRGSYNEKLFFGSGTQLSVL.

In this sample, this clone turned up once. V is TRBV28 and J is TRBJ2-1, with D uncertain. CDR3 length: 11 residues. Trimming took 10 bases from V and 2 from J, leaving 6 bases between them. CDR1 is MDHEN, CDR2 SYDVKM, per germline. The CDR3: CATDTYNEQFF. The CDR3 DNA follows: TGTGCCACCGACACCTACAATGAGCAGTTCTTC. The variable domain in full, with the rest retrieved from reference TRBV28 and TRBJ2-1, is DVKVTQSSRYLVKRTGEKVFLECVQDMDHENMFWYRQDPGLGLRLIYFSYDVKMKEKGDIPEGYSVSREKKERFSLILESASTNQTSMYLCATDTYNEQFFGPGTRLTVL.

This chain uses TRBV29-1 with TRBJ1-2; 8 bases line up with TRBD1. The CDR3 totals 14 residues. Looked up from germline, CDR1 is SQVTM and CDR2 is ANQGSEA. V was pared by 5 bases and J by 5 bases, with 10 bases of the junction left unmatched. The CDR3 region is CSVKPGTGLYGYTF. The CDR3 coding sequence is TGCAGCGTTAAACCAGGGACAGGATTATATGGCTACACCTTC.

Comments on this clone: The sample has other DNA sequences that encode this CDR3 too. The gene calls are TRBV6-2 or TRBV6-3 and TRBJ1-6, with a tentative D call TRBD1 (5 bases). Germline loops: CDR1 MNHEY, CDR2 SVGEGT. Trimming removed 2 bases from V and 7 bases from J, with 9 bases in between. The CDR3 length is 14 residues. The CDR3 protein is CASSYGQGNSPLHF. CDR3 nucleotides: TGTGCCAGCAGTTACGGGCAGGGAAATTCACCCCTCCACTTT.

This chain joins TRBV28 and TRBJ1-2, with TRBD1 matching 8 bases. Germline assignment: CDR1 MDHEN and CDR2 SYDVKM. After removal of 7 bases from V and 0 bases from J, the junction contained 13 bases not matched to a gene. The CDR3 runs to 17 residues. The CDR3 DNA reads as TGTGCCAGCACCCCAGCCTCCGGGACAGGACCTAACTATGGCTACACCTTC. The encoded protein is CASTPASGTGPNYGYTF.

The chain joins TRBV28 to TRBJ1-2, with D perhaps matching TRBD1 (6 bases). The V end lost 7 bases, the J end lost 7 bases, and 19 bases lay between the germline ends. The length of the CDR3 is 14 residues. CDR1 is MDHEN, CDR2 SYDVKM, per germline. CDR3 amino acids: CASTTGSVPGGYTF. The CDR3 DNA reads TGTGCCAGCACCACAGGGAGCGTGCCCGGTGGCTACACCTTC.

In DNA, the CDR3 is TGTGCCAGAAGCTTGGACAGGCGCTATGGCTACACCTTC. Translated, it gives CARSLDRRYGYTF. The rearrangement links TRBV5-3 to TRBJ1-2, with D tentatively TRBD1 (5 bases). TRBV5-3 is identified as an open reading frame with a role that is uncertain. CDR3 length: 13 amino acids. Trimming stripped 0 bases from V and 4 bases from J, with 7 bases between.

This chain uses TRBV2 with TRBJ2-1, with 8 bases lining up with TRBD2. The germline CDR1 and CDR2 sequences are SNHLY and FYNNEI. This CDR3 has 14 residues. V shed 6 bases and J 13 bases; nucleotides not matched to a gene: 14. The CDR3 is CASRAGGLAGQQFF. DNA of the CDR3: TGTGCCAGCAGGGCCGGGGGCCTAGCGGGTCAACAGTTCTTC. The full variable domain, in which reference TRBV2 and TRBJ2-1 provide the parts outside the CDR3, is EPEVTQTPSHQVTQMGQEVILRCVPISNHLYFYWYRQILGQKVEFLVSFYNNEISEKSEIFDDQFSVERPDGSNFTLKIRSTKLEDSAMYFCASRAGGLAGQQFFGPGTRLTVL.

The rearrangement links TRBV15 to TRBJ1-5; TRBD1 might be the D (6 bases). Germline CDR1 reads LNHNV; CDR2 reads YYDKDF (reference sequence). The CDR3 extends over 18 amino acids. Trimming shortened V by 0 bases and J by 3 bases, and 18 bases separated the two germline ends. CDR3 bases: TGTGCCACCAGCAGAGATGGGGTCAGGGGCTTGGACAATCAGCCCCAGCATTTT. Residues: CATSRDGVRGLDNQPQHF. Full variable domain (remainder filled in from reference TRBV15 and TRBJ1-5): DAMVIQNPRYQVTQFGKPVTLSCSQTLNHNVMYWYQQKSSQAPKLLFHYYDKDFNNEADTPDNFQSRRPNTSFCFLDIRSPGLGDTAMYLCATSRDGVRGLDNQPQHFGDGTRLSIL.

The rearrangement joins TRBV5-6 to TRBJ1-2, with D possibly being TRBD1 (6 bases). Trimming shortened V by 1 base and J by 2 bases, and 12 bases separated the two germline ends. This CDR3 comprises 15 residues. In germline, CDR1 is SGHDT, CDR2 YYEEEE. CDR3 protein: CASSLSWGPNYGYTF. Here the CDR3 DNA reads TGTGCCAGCAGCTTGTCCTGGGGGCCGAACTATGGCTACACCTTC.

In regard to this clone: The sample carries other DNA sequences with the same CDR3. The chain couples TRBV12-3 or TRBV12-4 to TRBJ2-7; D is perhaps TRBD2 (5 bases). Trimming shortened V by 3 bases and J by 6 bases, and 9 bases separated the two germline ends. The CDR3 has 12 residues. The CDR3 reads CASSFLAGEQYF. In DNA, the CDR3 is TGTGCCAGCAGTTTTCTCGCGGGCGAGCAGTACTTC.

The J gene is TRBJ1-3, the V gene TRBV18; 12 nucleotides line up with TRBD1. In germline, CDR1 is KGHSH, CDR2 LQKENI. V was clipped by 2 bases and J by 0 bases; unmatched bases: 11. The CDR3 loop spans 20 amino acids. The CDR3 coding sequence is TGTGCCAGCTCACCAAGGCCGGGACAGGGGGCGAGTTTCTCTGGAAACACCATATATTTT. Amino acids: CASSPRPGQGASFSGNTIYF.

The chain recombines TRBV27 with TRBJ2-5; TRBD2 matches 11 bases. V gave up 5 bases and J gave up 5 bases; unmatched junction bases: 13. This CDR3 is built from 17 residues. Germline V lookup: CDR1 MNHEY, CDR2 SMNVEV (reference sequence). CDR3 sequence: CASSPGVSGGASETQYF. The CDR3 DNA reads as TGTGCCAGCAGTCCAGGGGTTAGCGGGGGGGCCTCGGAGACCCAGTACTTC.

The chain is built from TRBV6-5 and TRBJ2-7, with D perhaps matching TRBD2 (5 bases). Germline CDR1 is MNHEY and CDR2 is SVGAGI. Trimming cost V 4 bases and J 5 bases, with 9 bases left between them. CDR3 length: 12 residues. CDR3 nucleotide sequence: TGTGCCAGCAGTTCCCCCGGGAACGAGCAGTACTTC. This gives the protein CASSSPGNEQYF.

The chain couples TRBV24-1 to TRBJ2-2; D is perhaps TRBD1 (5 bases). CDR1 and CDR2 from the germline V gene are KGHDR and SFDVKD. The V and J ends lost 2 bases and 6 bases respectively, with 12 bases between them. The CDR3 loop spans 15 amino acids. The CDR3 DNA follows: TGTGCCACCAGTGATTCAGTCCAAGGGGCCGGGGAGCTGTTTTTT. This gives the protein CATSDSVQGAGELFF.

This clone is a singleton in its sample. The chain is built from TRBV28 and TRBJ2-1; TRBD2 matches at 9 bases. The CDR3 contains 14 residues. The trim removed 10 bases at V and 7 bases at J, leaving 11 bases unmatched. Germline V CDR1 and CDR2: MDHEN, SYDVKM. The chain's CDR3 is CAINSGGSQNEQFF. The DNA for the CDR3 is TGTGCCATCAATAGCGGGGGAAGTCAGAATGAGCAGTTCTTC.

The V gene is TRBV6-1, the J gene TRBJ1-2; 8 nucleotides match TRBD1. This CDR3 is built from 14 residues. V gave up 3 bases and J gave up 8 bases; unmatched junction bases: 8. Germline values: CDR1 MNHNS, CDR2 SASEGT. This chain's CDR3 is CASSETGDSGGYTF. DNA of the CDR3: TGTGCCAGCAGTGAGACAGGGGATTCGGGGGGCTACACCTTC.

The V and J genes are TRBV4-1 and TRBJ2-7; 7 nucleotides match TRBD1. The CDR3 length is 16 residues. Trimming took 1 base from V and 2 from J; bases not matched to a gene: 8. The V gene's germline CDR1 is MGHRA and CDR2 YSYEKL. The DNA of the CDR3 is TGCGCCAGCAGCCAAGTCAGGGGACAGTCTCCCTACGAGCAGTACTTC. Its protein is CASSQVRGQSPYEQYF.

The chain has TRBV12-3 or TRBV12-4 and TRBJ2-1, with unresolved D. V was shortened by 2 bases and J by 6 bases, with 2 bases between the two germline ends. The CDR3 runs 11 residues. CDR3 residues: CASSLLNEQFF. In DNA, the CDR3 is TGTGCCAGCAGTTTACTCAATGAGCAGTTCTTC.

The rearrangement joins TRBV12-1 to TRBJ1-5. TRBV12-1 is a documented pseudogene. The CDR3 runs to 11 residues. Here the CDR3 reads CASGGDQPQHF. The CDR3 DNA reads TGTGCCAGCGGGGGGGATCAGCCCCAGCATTTT.